The sample holds a few counts of the clone carrying this T cell receptor (beta chain). These data come from a study of blood T cells in healthy people across ages. V lost 5 bases to trimming and J lost 2 bases, with 16 bases between them. The CDR3 contains 16 residues. Germline CDR1 and CDR2: SGHAT and FQNNGV. A second PCR of 7 to 11 cycles used a sample-barcoded 5' primer and a J-beta primer mix. One entry per CDR3 protein, called by TCRdb with MiXCR from the 5' RACE reads. The sample includes over 750,000 distinct CDR3 sequences, 20% to 25% seen only once; the top ten take 9% to 9.5%. This same sample was also taken into another study, of T cells of mothers and their children.

J is TRBJ2-1 and V is TRBV11-2; weak D call: TRBD2 (5 bases). Material: blood. The clonotype was recovered from a boy younger than 18 in good health. The CDR3 reads CASSPQAGGAYNEQFF. CDR3 DNA sequence: TGTGCCAGCAGCCCCCAGGCGGGTGGGGCCTACAATGAGCAGTTCTTC.